This T cell receptor beta chain comes out of a study of T cell repertoires in cytomegalovirus infection. CDR3 size: 18 residues. V was cut by 0 bases and J by 4 bases, with 19 bases left in between. CDR1 and CDR2 (germline): LGHDT, YNNKEL (reference sequence). Of note for this clonotype: Antigen specificity is unknown.

MiXCR, applied by TCRdb to the reads, yields one record per CDR3 protein. The sample includes hundreds of thousands of distinct CDR3 sequences, around 32% of them seen just once. Sequencing was performed on cultured CD8+ T cells from PBMCs, taken from culture after CMV antigen stimulation. The TCR sequence derives from a human donor in good health (CMV status not recorded). Some clones in this sample may be carry-over from other donors' samples. This chain joins TRBV3-1 and TRBJ2-1; D gene unclear. CDR3 loop: CASSQDIPPGLIYNEQFF. The CDR3 DNA sequence: TGTGCCAGCAGCCAAGATATCCCGCCCGGGCTTATTTACAATGAGCAGTTCTTC.